These 10 T cell receptor beta chains were sequenced from one sample in a study of blood T cell repertoires in COVID-19 (dated by TCRdb to between 2020 and 2021). Library prep was done by the immunoSEQ multiplex PCR assay. TCRdb's version of the immuneACCESS table is confined to in-frame rearrangements and falls short of the full clone set. An unresolved V gene accounts for under half of the shortfall where checked; the remainder is of unknown origin. For this sample there are roughly 200,000 clones; about nine tenths appear just once. Jointly, the top ten make up less than 1.5% of the sample. Sequencing input: PBMCs or T cells enriched from blood (not recorded which). The receptors were sampled from a man younger than 45 who had recovered from COVID-19.

The V and J genes are TRBV19 and TRBJ2-5; tentatively, D is TRBD1 (6 bases). The V end was cut by 1 base, the J end by 1 base, with 7 bases between. Germline CDR1 LNHDA, CDR2 SQIVND (reference sequence). The CDR3 runs to 14 residues. As DNA, the CDR3 is TGTGCCAGTAGTATAGGAGGGGGCCAAGAGACCCAGTACTTC. This encodes CASSIGGGQETQYF.

This chain's CDR3 is CASSRQNTEAFF. DNA of the CDR3: TGTGCCAGCAGCCGACAGAACACTGAAGCTTTCTTT. The J gene is TRBJ1-1, the V gene TRBV12-3 or TRBV12-4; D uncertain. V was pared by 6 bases and J by 1 base, with 6 bases between. This CDR3 comprises 12 residues.

The rearrangement joins TRBV30 to TRBJ2-2; 14 nucleotides align to TRBD2. Germline V CDR1 and CDR2: GTSNPN, SVGIG (reference sequence). J lost 7 bases, V lost 3 bases, and 7 bases had no gene match. CDR3 size: 16 residues. The CDR3 loop reads CAWRVGTSGRYGELFF. CDR3 nucleotide sequence: TGTGCCTGGAGGGTCGGGACTAGCGGGAGATACGGGGAGCTGTTTTTT.

The chain employs TRBV7-9 and TRBJ2-5, with TRBD2 matching over 9 bases. After removal of 1 base from V and 5 bases from J, the junction contained 8 bases not matched to a gene. Per germline, CDR1 SEHNR and CDR2 FQNEAQ (reference sequence). The CDR3 totals 16 residues. The CDR3 sequence: CASSLVPSGRLETQYF. DNA of the CDR3: TGTGCCAGCAGCTTAGTACCGAGCGGGAGGCTGGAGACCCAGTACTTC.

The V call is TRBV7-6, the J call TRBJ2-2; D not certain. There are 13 residues in the CDR3. Trimming stripped 3 bases from V and 5 bases from J, with 7 bases between. Germline values: CDR1 SGHVS, CDR2 FNYEAQ. CDR3: CASSLSVTGELFF. The CDR3 DNA follows: TGTGCCAGCAGCTTGAGTGTTACCGGGGAGCTGTTTTTT.

V and J are TRBV10-3 and TRBJ1-5; TRBD1 agrees at 7 bases. Germline loops: CDR1 ENHRY, CDR2 SYGVKD. V gave up 3 bases and J gave up 4 bases; unmatched junction bases: 6. The CDR3 runs to 15 residues. The DNA of the CDR3 is TGTGCCATCAGTGATCCTGGGACAGCTAATCAGCCCCAGCATTTT. This gives the protein CAISDPGTANQPQHF.

This chain uses TRBV21-1 with TRBJ2-5; the DNA was not compared with TRBD1, the D call given in the table. TRBV21-1 is labeled a pseudogene. The CDR3 sequence is 13 residues long. For the CDR3, the DNA is TGTGCCAGCAGCAAAGAGGGGTGGGAGACCCAGTACTTC. Its translation is CASSKEGWETQYF.

V is TRBV11-2 and J is TRBJ2-5, with 8 bases identical to TRBD1. Trimming took 3 bases from V and 2 from J; bases not matched to a gene: 2. From germline, CDR1 is SGHAT and CDR2 FQNNGV. The CDR3 consists of 14 residues. The CDR3, as DNA: TGTGCCAGCAGCTTTAGGACAGGGCAAGAGACCCAGTACTTC. Encoded protein: CASSFRTGQETQYF.

The chain is built from TRBV11-2 and TRBJ2-7; D uncertain. The CDR3 has 13 residues. Germline V gene data show CDR1 as SGHAT and CDR2 as FQNNGV. V lost 6 bases to trimming and J lost 3 bases, with 12 bases between them. The CDR3 loop is CASSTTPIYEQYF. The CDR3 region has the DNA TGTGCCAGCAGTACGACTCCTATCTACGAGCAGTACTTC.

This clone appeared a few times. This chain joins TRBV19 and TRBJ1-5; TRBD1 matches 9 bases. The J segment lost 4 bases and the V segment lost 5 bases, leaving 9 bases of the junction unmatched. The germline V gene has CDR1 LNHDA and CDR2 SQIVND (reference sequence). This CDR3 comprises 16 residues. For the CDR3, the DNA is TGTGCCAGTAGTCCGACCGGGACAGGGCGGAATCAGCCCCAGCATTTT. Amino acid sequence: CASSPTGTGRNQPQHF.